These 27 T cell receptor beta chains were sequenced from one sample in a study of liver allograft versus peripheral blood T cells. Study-level background: A comparison was made between T cell receptor repertoires in transplanted livers and those in recipients' peripheral blood.

MiXCR, run by TCRdb on the reads, gives a single entry per CDR3 protein. The table shows roughly 14,000 distinct CDR3 sequences, with around 20% occurring only once. These receptors all come from a human patient who had a liver transplant. Part of the T cells may come from the graft donor.

By share, this clonotype ranks as medium-sized. This chain connects TRBV10-3 to TRBJ1-1; D is unresolved. V lost 0 bases and J 1 base, leaving 3 bases between the germline ends. The CDR3 has 13 amino acids. From germline, CDR1 is ENHRY and CDR2 SYGVKD. CDR3 loop: CAISESPNTEAFF. CDR3 in DNA: TGTGCCATCAGTGAGTCGCCGAACACTGAAGCTTTCTTT.

This clonotype is medium-sized within its sample. Here the CDR3 reads CASSYSRRGAGNTIYF. In nucleotides, the CDR3 is TGTGCCAGCAGTTACTCGAGGAGGGGGGCTGGAAACACCATATATTTT. The gene calls are TRBV6-5 and TRBJ1-3; D may be TRBD1 (6 bases). Between the trimmed V and J ends, which lost 0 bases and 2 bases, there was a span of 11 bases. This CDR3 contains 16 residues. Germline V lookup: CDR1 MNHEY, CDR2 SVGAGI.

This clonotype was counted at least ten times. V gene TRBV6-2 or TRBV6-3 combines with J gene TRBJ1-2; 8 bases line up with TRBD1. Germline assignment: CDR1 MNHEY and CDR2 SVGEGT. The CDR3 runs 17 residues. V was pared by 2 bases and J by 4 bases, with 12 bases of the junction left unmatched. The CDR3 DNA reads as TGTGCCAGCAGTTACACTACCGGACAGGGCCCCTTCTATGGCTACACCTTC. Encoded protein: CASSYTTGQGPFYGYTF.

This clonotype was picked up many times. The V and J genes are TRBV10-3 and TRBJ2-1, with 10 bases matching TRBD2. The CDR3 consists of 15 residues. V lost 3 bases, J lost 7 bases, and 6 bases stayed unmatched. Germline CDR1 is ENHRY and CDR2 is SYGVKD. The CDR3 spells CAISDLAGGWNEQFF. CDR3 nucleotide sequence: TGTGCCATCAGTGATTTAGCGGGGGGTTGGAATGAGCAGTTCTTC.

This clonotype occurred many times. The rearrangement joins TRBV19 to TRBJ2-5; tentatively, D is TRBD2 (6 bases). V was shortened by 8 bases and J by 5 bases, with 12 bases between the two germline ends. This CDR3 is 12 amino acids long. Germline V gene data show CDR1 as LNHDA and CDR2 as SQIVND (reference sequence). The CDR3 spells CASQGREETQYF. In nucleotides, the CDR3 is TGTGCCAGTCAGGGTCGGGAGGAGACCCAGTACTTC.

The V gene is TRBV15, the J gene TRBJ2-2, with D tentatively TRBD1 or TRBD2 (7 bases each). V lost 3 bases, J lost 6 bases, and 14 bases lay in between. The germline gives CDR1 LNHNV, CDR2 YYDKDF (reference sequence). This CDR3 is 15 amino acids long. The CDR3 DNA follows: TGTGCCACCAGCAGGGGCAGGGGGGGGTCCGGGGAGCTGTTTTTT. Translating it yields CATSRGRGGSGELFF.

This clonotype was detected a few times. The V and J genes are TRBV18 and TRBJ2-1; 8 bases align to TRBD1. Germline V gene sequence: CDR1 KGHSH, CDR2 LQKENI. Trimming at V came to 4 bases and at J to 6 bases, leaving 5 bases not matched to a gene. The length of the CDR3 is 14 residues. The CDR3 DNA reads TGTGCCAGCTCACAAGCCGGACAGGGCAATGAGCAGTTCTTC. Its protein product is CASSQAGQGNEQFF.

This clonotype showed up just a few times. This chain joins TRBV5-4 and TRBJ1-1; unclear D gene. Between the trimmed V and J ends, which lost 0 bases and 1 base, there was a span of 10 bases. Germline assignment: CDR1 SGHNT and CDR2 YYREEE (reference sequence). The CDR3 covers 15 residues. The CDR3 DNA follows: TGTGCCAGCAGCTTGGAGGAAGGAACGAACACTGAAGCTTTCTTT. As protein: CASSLEEGTNTEAFF.

This clonotype counts as medium-sized. The V gene is TRBV7-2, the J gene TRBJ1-2; D is unclear. CDR3 length: 14 residues. V was clipped by 5 bases and J by 4 bases, with 14 bases between them. Per germline, CDR1 SGHTA and CDR2 FQGNSA. CDR3 sequence reads: CASSPSRLLYGYTF. DNA for the CDR3: TGTGCCAGCAGCCCATCAAGACTGCTCTATGGCTACACCTTC.

The genes are TRBV5-4 and TRBJ1-2; perhaps TRBD1 as D (6 bases). Looked up from germline, CDR1 is SGHNT and CDR2 is YYREEE (reference sequence). V was cut by 0 bases and J by 5 bases, with 14 bases left in between. This CDR3 spans 15 amino acids. The CDR3 sequence is CASSLDRVYQYGYTF. The CDR3 DNA is TGTGCCAGCAGCTTGGACAGGGTTTACCAGTATGGCTACACCTTC.

Judged by abundance, this clonotype is medium-sized. The chain has TRBV18 and TRBJ1-1, with D possibly matching TRBD1 (6 bases). CDR3 size: 15 residues. Per the germline V gene, CDR1 is KGHSH and CDR2 is LQKENI. V gave up 5 bases and J gave up 3 bases, with 16 bases separating them. The DNA for the CDR3 is TGTGCCAGCTCAAACAGGGTTTTAGGCGACACTGAAGCTTTCTTT. It encodes CASSNRVLGDTEAFF.

This clonotype was found a few times. The V and J genes are TRBV6-6 and TRBJ1-4; TRBD1 matches at 11 bases. Germline CDR1 is MNHNY and CDR2 is SVGAGI (reference sequence). V was pared by 6 bases and J by 7 bases, with 10 bases of the junction left unmatched. This CDR3 has 16 amino acids. CDR3 coding DNA: TGTGCCAGCAGACCCGACCCGGGACAGGGGGGTGAAAAACTGTTTTTT. Residues: CASRPDPGQGGEKLFF.

As regards this clonotype: One base away lies a much larger clone, so this may be a sequencing read error. This sequence joins TRBV10-3 and TRBJ1-5, with no clear D. V lost 6 bases, J lost 5 bases, and 11 bases lay in between. Germline CDR1 ENHRY, CDR2 SYGVKD. The CDR3 loop spans 13 amino acids. This chain's CDR3 is CAIRTRDHQPQHF. In nucleotides, the CDR3 is TGTGCCATCAGGACCAGAGACCATCAGCCCCAGCATTTT.

This clonotype was counted only a few times. The CDR3: CASSEVGGPNYEQYF. CDR3 in DNA: TGTGCCAGCAGTGAAGTAGGAGGGCCCAACTACGAGCAGTACTTC. The chain has TRBV6-1 and TRBJ2-7; D might be TRBD2 (6 bases). Germline V gene data show CDR1 as MNHNS and CDR2 as SASEGT. Trimming removed 1 base from V and 3 bases from J, with 13 bases in between. This CDR3 spans 15 amino acids.

This clonotype is classed as medium-sized. The chain links TRBV18 to TRBJ1-1; no reliable D call. CDR1 is KGHSH, CDR2 LQKENI, per germline. The CDR3 has 12 residues. V was clipped by 1 base and J by 4 bases, with 4 bases between them. The CDR3 region has the DNA TGTGCCAGCTCACCACAGAGCACTGAAGCTTTCTTT. Its protein product is CASSPQSTEAFF.

This clonotype was seen a handful of times. The chain has TRBV5-4 and TRBJ2-1; 8 bases are shared with TRBD2. The CDR3 totals 16 residues. CDR1 is SGHNT and CDR2 is YYREEE in the germline V gene (reference sequence). V dropped 4 bases and J dropped 4; count of bases not matched to a gene: 10. The CDR3 nucleotides are TGTGCCAGCAGCCCCGGGGGGGACACCACTTACAATGAGCAGTTCTTC. Its protein is CASSPGGDTTYNEQFF.

Worth noting for this clonotype: This could be a read error, since a much larger clone is one nucleotide away. V gene TRBV6-2 or TRBV6-3 combines with J gene TRBJ1-1; D perhaps matches TRBD1 (5 bases). Germline values: CDR1 MNHEY, CDR2 SVGEGT. Trimming removed 6 bases at V and 4 bases at J, with 15 bases between. The CDR3 sequence is 14 residues long. The CDR3 bases are TGTGCCAGCAGACCCGACAGTCTTTTCACTGAAGCTTTCTTT. Amino acid sequence: CASRPDSLFTEAFF.

The chain combines TRBV5-1 with TRBJ1-2; no definite D call. The V end lost 2 bases, the J end lost 4 bases, and 12 bases lay between the germline ends. Germline V lookup: CDR1 SGHRS, CDR2 YFSETQ. The CDR3 is made up of 14 amino acids. CDR3 DNA: TGCGCCAGCAGCTTAGGAACGGCGGGCTATGGCTACACCTTC. Amino acids: CASSLGTAGYGYTF.

The chain is built from TRBV20-1 and TRBJ2-7, with D perhaps matching TRBD2 (6 bases). Germline V lookup: CDR1 DFQATT, CDR2 SNEGSKA (reference sequence). The CDR3 runs 14 residues. Trimming left V 3 bases short and J 3 bases short, with 15 bases between. CDR3 sequence (DNA): TGCAGTGCTAGTTCTGGTAGCGGTGGCTACGAGCAGTACTTC. It translates to CSASSGSGGYEQYF.

The rearrangement uses TRBV30 and TRBJ1-2; D may be TRBD1 (6 bases). There are 12 residues in the CDR3. V gave up 6 bases and J gave up 5 bases, with 13 bases separating them. In germline, CDR1 is GTSNPN, CDR2 SVGIG (reference sequence). CDR3 bases: TGTGCCTGTTCAGGACAGAGGTATGGCTACACCTTC. Amino acid sequence: CACSGQRYGYTF.

This chain connects TRBV10-3 to TRBJ2-7; a possible D gene is TRBD2 (7 bases). Germline CDR1 and CDR2: ENHRY and SYGVKD. V was shortened by 10 bases and J by 7 bases, with 17 bases between the two germline ends. This CDR3 has 12 residues. The CDR3 sequence: CATRGGPGEQYF. CDR3 coding DNA: TGTGCCACAAGGGGGGGGCCTGGGGAGCAGTACTTC.

Sample share makes this clonotype medium-sized. The gene calls are TRBV7-2 and TRBJ1-1; TRBD1 might be the D (5 bases). Trimming stripped 6 bases from V and 8 bases from J, with 13 bases between. This CDR3 comprises 12 residues. CDR1 SGHTA and CDR2 FQGNSA come from the germline V gene. In DNA form, the CDR3 reads TGTGCCAGCAGTCTCCTGTGGGACGAAGCTTTCTTT. Translated: CASSLLWDEAFF.

In this sample, this clonotype turned up many times. This chain connects TRBV5-4 to TRBJ1-4; TRBD1 matches at 10 bases. After removal of 4 bases from V and 2 bases from J, the junction contained 8 bases not matched to a gene. Germline lookup yields CDR1 SGHNT and CDR2 YYREEE (reference sequence). This CDR3 is 17 amino acids long. The CDR3 reads CASSPGTGVGTNEKLFF. CDR3 sequence (DNA): TGTGCCAGCAGCCCCGGGACAGGGGTGGGCACTAATGAAAAACTGTTTTTT.

The chain joins TRBV10-3 to TRBJ1-5; 7 nucleotides line up with TRBD1. V gave up 0 bases and J gave up 0 bases; unmatched junction bases: 5. The length of the CDR3 is 17 residues. Germline CDR1 and CDR2: ENHRY and SYGVKD. The chain's CDR3 is CAISESGGTASNQPQHF. The CDR3 bases are TGTGCCATCAGTGAGTCGGGTGGGACAGCTAGCAATCAGCCCCAGCATTTT.

V and J are TRBV10-3 and TRBJ2-5; D perhaps matches TRBD2 (7 bases). Germline-derived CDR1 and CDR2 are ENHRY and SYGVKD. V lost 8 bases and J 0 bases, leaving 13 bases between the germline ends. CDR3 length equals 14 residues. The CDR3 DNA reads as TGTGCCATCCGCGGGGGCCAGAACCAAGAGACCCAGTACTTC. Protein sequence: CAIRGGQNQETQYF.

By its share, this clonotype is medium-sized (0.01 to 0.1%). The J gene is TRBJ1-1, the V gene TRBV19, with D possibly being TRBD1 (6 bases). The CDR3 is 14 amino acids. Germline assignment: CDR1 LNHDA and CDR2 SQIVND (reference sequence). V was clipped by 6 bases and J by 5 bases, with 16 bases between them. In DNA form, the CDR3 reads TGTGCCAGTAGCCGCTCGGACAGAAGGACTGAAGCTTTCTTT. Its protein is CASSRSDRRTEAFF.

This clonotype appeared a few times. The gene calls are TRBV6-5 and TRBJ1-5, with D hard to call. Germline lookup yields CDR1 MNHEY and CDR2 SVGAGI. V was shortened by 5 bases and J by 9 bases, with 17 bases between the two germline ends. The CDR3 sequence is 14 residues long. As DNA, the CDR3 is TGTGCCAGCAGTCGACACAAGGGCCCATGGCCCCAGCATTTT. Translation: CASSRHKGPWPQHF.